The source of this T cell receptor beta chain is a study of T cells after posttransplantation cyclophosphamide. Whole-study findings and limits: Donor CD8+ memory clones often dominated recipient blood repertoires at later times. After PTCy, TRB diversity resembled that of CNI/methotrexate controls. Tissue-infiltrating T cells from skin or gut overlapped little with blood T cells.

The related graft donor's blood sample was taken on the day of bone marrow donation. V was clipped by 3 bases and J by 0 bases; unmatched bases: 4. The CDR3 consists of 17 residues. CDR1 KGHSH and CDR2 LQKENI come from the germline V gene. This table comes from immunoSEQ multiplex PCR, and its TCRdb copy is limited to in-frame clones, with some not included. The sample is made up of approximately 31,000 clones, none counted only once. In this sample, this clone turned up many times. No antigen is known for it. The clonotype originates from a woman aged 25-40 years in good health and a related stem cell transplant donor. Material: PBMCs. The V call is TRBV18, the J call TRBJ1-3, with TRBD1 matching 11 bases. The CDR3 DNA sequence: TGTGCCAGCTCACCGAATGGACAGGGGGCCTCTGGAAACACCATATATTTT. Translating gives CASSPNGQGASGNTIYF.